This T cell receptor (beta chain) is from a study of control samples from healthy donors and cancer patients (dated by TCRdb to about 2020). Comment on this clone: What antigen it recognizes has not been identified. Base-call qualities are not available, and no considerably larger clone is one nucleotide away.

The method was the immunoSEQ multiplex PCR assay. Not all clones reach the TCRdb copy of this immuneACCESS table, which keeps in-frame sequences only. Checked studies attribute under half of the gap to unresolved V genes and leave the rest unexplained. The sample table lists 90,000 to 110,000 clones, 85% to 90% of them with a count of one. Approximately 15% of the sample belongs to the ten largest clones. The origin of this receptor is a woman aged 45-65 years in good health. The specimen sequenced was blood.

The DNA reads as follows: TGTGCCAGCAGCCATCACGGGACGGCTGGGTATGGCTACACCTTC. It specifies CASSHHGTAGYGYTF. The receptor chain draws on TRBV3-1 (or the pseudogene TRBV3-2) and TRBJ1-2, and TRBD1 may be the D gene, going by 5 matching bases. V is reduced by 3 bases and J by 5 bases, leaving a spacing of 16 bases between them. CDR1 and CDR2 (LGHDT, YNNKEL) derive from the germline V gene (reference sequence). Inclusive of the bounding cysteine and phenylalanine, the CDR3 is 15 residues long. CDR3 DNA only is kept here, 45 bases in frame from base 1.